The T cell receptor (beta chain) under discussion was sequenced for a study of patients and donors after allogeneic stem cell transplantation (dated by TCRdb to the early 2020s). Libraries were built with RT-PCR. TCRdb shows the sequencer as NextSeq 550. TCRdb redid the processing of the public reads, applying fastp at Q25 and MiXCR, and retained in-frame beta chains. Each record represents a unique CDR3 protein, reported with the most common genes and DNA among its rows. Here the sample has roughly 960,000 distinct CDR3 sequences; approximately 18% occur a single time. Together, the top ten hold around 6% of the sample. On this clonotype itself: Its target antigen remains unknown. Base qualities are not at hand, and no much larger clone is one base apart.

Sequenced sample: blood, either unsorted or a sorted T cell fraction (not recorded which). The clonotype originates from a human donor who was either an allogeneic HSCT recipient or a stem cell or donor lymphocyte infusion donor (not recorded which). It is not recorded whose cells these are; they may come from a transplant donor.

The CDR3 reads as follows: CATSDVGQGALRSPLHF. The DNA sequence is TGTGCCACCAGTGATGTGGGACAGGGAGCGCTGAGATCACCCCTCCACTTT. The rearranged chain carries TRBV24-1 and TRBJ1-6; TRBD1 agrees with 9 junctional bases. Inclusive of the bounding cysteine and phenylalanine, the CDR3 is 17 residues long. The sequence is cut down to CDR3 DNA, 51 bases in frame from base 1. According to the germline V gene, CDR1 reads KGHDR and CDR2 reads SFDVKD. Here V drops 3 bases and J drops 10 bases, and the junction holds 12 bases not matched to any gene.